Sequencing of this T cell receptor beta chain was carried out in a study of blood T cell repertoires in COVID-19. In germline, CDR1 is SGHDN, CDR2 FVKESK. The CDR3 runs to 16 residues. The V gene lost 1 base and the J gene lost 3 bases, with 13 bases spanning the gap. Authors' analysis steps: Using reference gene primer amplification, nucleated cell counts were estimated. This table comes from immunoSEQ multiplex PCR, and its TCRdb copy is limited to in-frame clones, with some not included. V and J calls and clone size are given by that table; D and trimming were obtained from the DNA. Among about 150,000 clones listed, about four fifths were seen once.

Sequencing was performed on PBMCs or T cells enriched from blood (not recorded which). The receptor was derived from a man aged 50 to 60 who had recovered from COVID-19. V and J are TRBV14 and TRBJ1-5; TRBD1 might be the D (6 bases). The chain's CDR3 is CASSQGGGGANQPQHF. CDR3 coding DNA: TGTGCCAGCAGCCAAGGCGGAGGGGGGGCCAATCAGCCCCAGCATTTT.